The sequence of this T cell receptor (beta chain) was determined in a study of blood T cells in healthy people across ages. Study outcomes and limitations: Underestimates were what the diversity estimates from one million T cells were considered to be. A strong correlation between TCR beta diversity and naive T cell percentage was seen.

A second PCR of 7 to 11 cycles used a sample-barcoded 5' primer and a J-beta primer mix. TCRdb recomputed calls from the 5' RACE reads with MiXCR, one row per CDR3 protein. The repertoire holds approximately 1.5 million distinct CDR3 sequences, approximately 43% seen once, with about 4% in the top ten. This clonotype was counted a few times. Its antigen is currently unknown. This TCR was recovered from a woman younger than 35 in good health. Sequenced material: blood.

The CDR3 nucleotides read TGTGCCAGCAGTGTTGTAAGGGGGACTGAAGCTTTCTTT. This gives the protein CASSVVRGTEAFF. This rearrangement joins TRBV9 to TRBJ1-1; a weak D match, TRBD1 (6 bases). CDR1 and CDR2 from the germline V gene are SGDLS and YYNGEE. V was clipped by 5 bases and J by 5 bases, with 13 bases between them. The CDR3 has 13 amino acids.